The next 23 T cell receptor beta chains were all read from a single sample in a study of T-cell reconstitution after alpha-beta-depleted transplantation in children. Unique molecular identifiers were incorporated during preparation of the TCRbeta library. Via MiXCR, TCRdb re-called the PCR reads, giving one row per CDR3 protein. The data show over 85,000 distinct CDR3 sequences, with less than 6% seen just once and 6% to 7% held by the top ten. The sequenced sample was PBMCs, mostly from graft donor cells, obtained 60 days after TCRalphabeta/CD19-depleted stem cell transplant. The receptors were sampled from a female patient between 2 and 10 years old who had a stem cell transplant for Fanconi anemia, so the T cells may come from the graft donor.

The chain couples TRBV27 to TRBJ2-7, with D possibly TRBD2 on 5 matching bases. This CDR3 is built from 15 residues. CDR1 MNHEY and CDR2 SMNVEV come from the germline V gene (reference sequence). V gave up 6 bases and J gave up 0 bases, with 15 bases separating them. The CDR3 region has the DNA TGTGCCAGCAGCTACAGCGGTGCCAGCTCCTACGAGCAGTACTTC. This sequence encodes CASSYSGASSYEQYF.

The chain has TRBV20-1 and TRBJ1-1; 8 positions match TRBD1. V gave up 6 bases and J gave up 7 bases; unmatched junction bases: 13. Germline CDR1 is DFQATT and CDR2 is SNEGSKA (reference sequence). The CDR3 totals 14 residues. The CDR3 DNA follows: TGCAGTGCAGGGGGCTCAGGACAGGGCTATGAAGCTTTCTTT. This gives the protein CSAGGSGQGYEAFF.

This clonotype has a handful of counts. The chain is built from TRBV7-9 and TRBJ2-7; D uncertain. The germline V and J ends were trimmed by 3 bases and 4 bases, with 7 bases remaining between them. Germline V CDR1 and CDR2: SEHNR, FQNEAQ (reference sequence). The CDR3 is 12 residues long. CDR3 nucleotide sequence: TGTGCCAGCAGCTTCTCCCCTTACGAGCAGTACTTC. Translated: CASSFSPYEQYF. Full variable domain (remainder filled in from reference TRBV7-9 and TRBJ2-7): DTGVSQNPRHKITKRGQNVTFRCDPISEHNRLYWYRQTLGQGPEFLTYFQNEAQLEKSRLLSDRFSAERPKGSFSTLEIQRTEQGDSAMYLCASSFSPYEQYFGPGTRLTVT.

This clonotype was detected many times. The chain uses TRBV7-3 and TRBJ2-2; TRBD2 matches at 7 bases. The CDR3 loop spans 14 amino acids. Germline CDR1 SGHTA, CDR2 FQGTGA. The V segment lost 5 bases and the J segment 7 bases; nucleotides outside the gene matches: 7. CDR3 nucleotides: TGTGCCAGCAGCACTCTAGCGGCGGACGGGGAGCTGTTTTTT. Translated: CASSTLAADGELFF.

J is TRBJ2-5 and V is TRBV2; possible D gene TRBD2, 6 bases. CDR3 length equals 13 residues. V was clipped by 7 bases and J by 7 bases, with 16 bases between them. CDR1 is SNHLY and CDR2 is FYNNEI in the germline V gene. The CDR3 region has the DNA TGTGCCAGCACTCCTCTAGCCGGGGGGACCCAGTACTTC. As protein: CASTPLAGGTQYF.

V is TRBV20-1 and J is TRBJ2-1; D ambiguous. The CDR3 has 10 amino acids. Germline CDR1 and CDR2: DFQATT and SNEGSKA (reference sequence). V lost 5 bases, J lost 4 bases, and 3 bases lay in between. CDR3 region: CSARYNEQFF. CDR3 bases: TGCAGTGCTCGGTACAATGAGCAGTTCTTC.

This clonotype was detected many times. The chain uses TRBV6-5 and TRBJ1-2; 8 bases fit TRBD1. This CDR3 has 12 amino acids. V was clipped by 7 bases and J by 8 bases; unmatched bases: 6. Germline V gives CDR1 MNHEY, CDR2 SVGAGI. The CDR3 spells CASTRTGRGYTF. DNA for the CDR3: TGTGCCAGCACCAGGACAGGGAGAGGCTACACCTTC.

This clonotype was counted many times. V usage is TRBV20-1 and J usage is TRBJ2-3; unclear D gene. The CDR3 loop spans 15 amino acids. Trimming removed 0 bases from V and 1 base from J, with 11 bases in between. In germline, CDR1 is DFQATT, CDR2 SNEGSKA (reference sequence). CDR3 in amino acids: CSARDRVWGTDTQYF. The DNA of the CDR3 is TGCAGTGCTAGAGATCGCGTTTGGGGCACAGATACGCAGTATTTT.

The chain uses TRBV15 and TRBJ2-7, with TRBD1 as a possible D gene (6 bases). The V and J ends lost 0 bases and 6 bases respectively, with 12 bases between them. This CDR3 has 14 amino acids. CDR1 is LNHNV, CDR2 YYDKDF, per germline (reference sequence). CDR3 coding DNA: TGTGCCACCAGCAGAGACCCCCAGGGGAGCGAGCAGTACTTC. It translates to CATSRDPQGSEQYF.

This clonotype has a count of ten or more. The chain joins TRBV18 to TRBJ1-2; 10 bases are a match to TRBD1. CDR3 length equals 17 residues. Trimming took 2 bases from V and 1 from J; bases not matched to a gene: 7. Germline V gene data show CDR1 as KGHSH and CDR2 as LQKENI. In nucleotides, the CDR3 is TGTGCCAGCTCACCAAGTACCGGGACAGGGGTTAACTATGGCTACACCTTC. Protein: CASSPSTGTGVNYGYTF.

There are a few counts of this clonotype. This chain joins TRBV5-1 and TRBJ2-3; 7 bases align to TRBD2. The trim removed 0 bases at V and 0 bases at J, leaving 10 bases unmatched. CDR3 length: 18 residues. Germline CDR1 and CDR2: SGHRS and YFSETQ. CDR3 in DNA: TGCGCCAGCAGCTTGGGGTGGTCGAGCGGGGCGAGCACAGATACGCAGTATTTT. It specifies CASSLGWSSGASTDTQYF.

This clonotype was counted ten times or more. The chain has TRBV5-1 and TRBJ2-7; weak D call: TRBD2 (5 bases). Germline CDR1 is SGHRS and CDR2 is YFSETQ. Trimming shortened V by 5 bases and J by 6 bases, and 27 bases separated the two germline ends. CDR3 size: 17 residues. The CDR3 is CASSLTPGRGINCEQYF. The CDR3 coding sequence is TGCGCCAGCAGTTTAACTCCCGGCCGAGGGATAAACTGCGAGCAGTACTTC.

This clonotype came up many times. The chain joins TRBV12-3 or TRBV12-4 to TRBJ1-2, with D perhaps matching TRBD1 (6 bases). V was clipped by 0 bases and J by 4 bases, with 12 bases between them. There are 15 residues in the CDR3. The CDR3 DNA reads as TGTGCCAGCAGTTTAGCTCCAGGGGAGAGCTATGGCTACACCTTC. The encoded protein is CASSLAPGESYGYTF.

This clonotype was found many times. This chain uses TRBV27 with TRBJ2-2; tentative D call: TRBD1 (5 bases). Trimming left V 2 bases short and J 6 bases short, with 13 bases between. The CDR3 has 15 amino acids. Germline V gene lookup returns CDR1 MNHEY and CDR2 SMNVEV (reference sequence). The CDR3 DNA reads TGTGCCAGCAGTTTAATAGGGGCGGACGCCGGGGAGCTGTTTTTT. Translated: CASSLIGADAGELFF.

This clonotype was detected many times. This rearrangement joins TRBV20-1 to TRBJ1-5; D perhaps matches TRBD1 (5 bases). The V gene's germline CDR1 is DFQATT and CDR2 SNEGSKA (reference sequence). CDR3 length equals 13 residues. Between the trimmed V and J ends, which lost 3 bases and 7 bases, there was a span of 13 bases. CDR3 region: CSASSRAGQPQHF. The DNA for the CDR3 is TGCAGTGCTAGCAGCAGGGCGGGGCAGCCCCAGCATTTT.

This clonotype was counted at least ten times. The V call is TRBV27, the J call TRBJ2-3; the D gene is possibly TRBD1 (5 bases). This CDR3 contains 14 residues. Per germline, CDR1 MNHEY and CDR2 SMNVEV (reference sequence). Trimming removed 6 bases at V and 4 bases at J, with 14 bases between. CDR3 amino acids: CASSFQGRADTQYF. Written as DNA, the CDR3 is TGTGCCAGCAGCTTTCAGGGTCGGGCAGATACGCAGTATTTT.

This clonotype was seen only a few times. The chain uses TRBV12-3 or TRBV12-4 and TRBJ1-5, with D hard to call. Trimming removed 6 bases from V and 5 bases from J, with 11 bases in between. CDR3 length equals 13 residues. For the CDR3, the DNA is TGTGCCAGCAGCGTAGTGAGACATCAGCCCCAGCATTTT. Its protein is CASSVVRHQPQHF.

V is TRBV30 and J is TRBJ1-1; D is ambiguous. CDR3 length: 11 amino acids. The germline V and J ends were trimmed by 7 bases and 6 bases, with 12 bases remaining between them. Germline V lookup: CDR1 GTSNPN, CDR2 SVGIG (reference sequence). DNA for the CDR3: TGTGCCTTAAGATGGGGATCTGAAGCTTTCTTT. Translating gives CALRWGSEAFF.

This clonotype has at least ten counts. The chain is built from TRBV5-1 and TRBJ2-7, with TRBD2 matching over 8 bases. In germline, CDR1 is SGHRS, CDR2 YFSETQ. The junction had 2 bases not matched to a gene; V was cut back by 1 base and J by 2 bases. The CDR3 covers 14 residues. The DNA for the CDR3 is TGCGCCAGCAGCTTGACGGGACTAGCCTACGAGCAGTACTTC. It codes for CASSLTGLAYEQYF.

This clonotype showed up many times. The chain carries TRBV6-5 and TRBJ1-4; D is uncertain. Germline values: CDR1 MNHEY, CDR2 SVGAGI. Trimming removed 6 bases at V and 4 bases at J, with 15 bases between. The CDR3 has 15 residues. The CDR3 protein is CASSPRPAFNEKLFF. DNA of the CDR3: TGTGCCAGCAGCCCCAGGCCTGCATTTAATGAAAAACTGTTTTTT.

This clonotype was counted many times. The V and J genes are TRBV6-6 and TRBJ2-7, with D possibly matching TRBD2 (5 bases). Trimming stripped 6 bases from V and 6 bases from J, with 15 bases between. The CDR3 loop spans 13 amino acids. Germline lookup yields CDR1 MNHNY and CDR2 SVGAGI (reference sequence). CDR3 in amino acids: CASSTTRGFEQYF. For the CDR3, the DNA is TGTGCCAGCAGCACCACTCGGGGATTCGAGCAGTACTTC.

This clonotype was seen repeatedly, ten times or more. CDR3 DNA sequence: TGTGCCAGCAGTAGGACCGATCTGCCCCAGCATTTT. It translates to CASSRTDLPQHF. The chain links TRBV28 to TRBJ1-5; D unresolved. The CDR3 spans 12 residues. Trimming took 5 bases from V and 9 from J, leaving 11 bases between them. CDR1 MDHEN and CDR2 SYDVKM come from the germline V gene.

This clonotype appeared a few times. The chain employs TRBV7-8 and TRBJ2-1, with TRBD2 identical over 9 bases. Germline V gene sequence: CDR1 SGHVS, CDR2 FQNEAQ. This CDR3 has 15 amino acids. With V trimmed by 1 base and J by 12 bases, 10 bases remained unmatched. In DNA form, the CDR3 reads TGTGCCAGCAGCTTAGTGGGCGGGGGGGCGGTGGGGCAGTTCTTC. This codes for CASSLVGGGAVGQFF. The whole variable domain, remainder taken from reference TRBV7-8 and TRBJ2-1, is GAGVSQSPRYKVAKRGQDVALRCDPISGHVSLFWYQQALGQGPEFLTYFQNEAQLDKSGLPSDRFFAERPEGSVSTLKIQRTQQEDSAVYLCASSLVGGGAVGQFFGPGTRLTVL.